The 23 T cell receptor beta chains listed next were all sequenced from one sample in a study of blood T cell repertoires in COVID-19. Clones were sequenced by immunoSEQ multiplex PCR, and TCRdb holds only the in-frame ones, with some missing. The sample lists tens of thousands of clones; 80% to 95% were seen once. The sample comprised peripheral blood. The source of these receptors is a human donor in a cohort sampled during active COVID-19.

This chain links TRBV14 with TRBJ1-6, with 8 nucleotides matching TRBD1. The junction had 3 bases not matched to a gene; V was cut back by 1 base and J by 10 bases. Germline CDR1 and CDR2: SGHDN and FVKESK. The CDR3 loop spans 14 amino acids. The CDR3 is CASSQAGGKSPLHF. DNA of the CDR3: TGTGCCAGCAGCCAAGCAGGGGGCAAGTCACCCCTCCACTTT. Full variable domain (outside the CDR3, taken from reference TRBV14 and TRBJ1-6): EAGVTQFPSHSVIEKGQTVTLRCDPISGHDNLYWYRRVMGKEIKFLLHFVKESKQDESGMPNNRFLAERTGGTYSTLKVQPAELEDSGVYFCASSQAGGKSPLHFGNGTRLTVT.

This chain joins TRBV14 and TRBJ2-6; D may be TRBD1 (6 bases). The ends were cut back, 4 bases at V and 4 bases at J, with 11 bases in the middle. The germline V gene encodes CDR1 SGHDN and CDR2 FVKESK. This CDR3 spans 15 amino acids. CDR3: CASSLTGIGANVLTF. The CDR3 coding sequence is TGTGCCAGCAGCCTCACAGGGATCGGGGCCAACGTCCTGACTTTC.

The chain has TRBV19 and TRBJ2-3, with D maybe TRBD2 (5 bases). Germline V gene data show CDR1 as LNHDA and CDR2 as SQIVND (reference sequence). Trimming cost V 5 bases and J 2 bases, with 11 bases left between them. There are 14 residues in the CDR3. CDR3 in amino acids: CASSLGEITDTQYF. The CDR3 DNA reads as TGTGCCAGTAGTCTTGGGGAGATCACAGATACGCAGTATTTT.

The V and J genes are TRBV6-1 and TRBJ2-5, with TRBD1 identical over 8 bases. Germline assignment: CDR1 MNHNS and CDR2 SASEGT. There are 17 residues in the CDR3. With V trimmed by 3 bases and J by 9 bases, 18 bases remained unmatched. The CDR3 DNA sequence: TGTGCCAGCAGTGAGGGCAGGGGGCGCAGATCCACCTCGGCCCAGTACTTC. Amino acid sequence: CASSEGRGRRSTSAQYF.

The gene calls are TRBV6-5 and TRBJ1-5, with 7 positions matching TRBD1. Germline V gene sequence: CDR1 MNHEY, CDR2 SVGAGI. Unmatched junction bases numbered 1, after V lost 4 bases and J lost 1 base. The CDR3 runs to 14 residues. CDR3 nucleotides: TGTGCCAGCAGTTCGGGACAGAGCAATCAGCCCCAGCATTTT. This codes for CASSSGQSNQPQHF.

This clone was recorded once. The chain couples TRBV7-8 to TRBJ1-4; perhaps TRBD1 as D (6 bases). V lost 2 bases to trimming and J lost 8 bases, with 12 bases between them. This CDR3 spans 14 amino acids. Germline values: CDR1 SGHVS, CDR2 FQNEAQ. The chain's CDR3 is CASSLRGAYEKLFF. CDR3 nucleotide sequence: TGTGCCAGCAGCTTACGGGGGGCTTACGAAAAACTGTTTTTT.

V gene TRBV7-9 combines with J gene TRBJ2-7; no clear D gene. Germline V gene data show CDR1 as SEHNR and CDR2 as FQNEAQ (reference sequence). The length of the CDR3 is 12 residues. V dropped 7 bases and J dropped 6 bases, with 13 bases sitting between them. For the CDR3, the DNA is TGTGCCAGCACCCCTTACGGTGCCGAGCAGTACTTC. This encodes CASTPYGAEQYF. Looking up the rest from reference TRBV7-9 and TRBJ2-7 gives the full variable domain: DTGVSQNPRHKITKRGQNVTFRCDPISEHNRLYWYRQTLGQGPEFLTYFQNEAQLEKSRLLSDRFSAERPKGSFSTLEIQRTEQGDSAMYLCASTPYGAEQYFGPGTRLTVT.

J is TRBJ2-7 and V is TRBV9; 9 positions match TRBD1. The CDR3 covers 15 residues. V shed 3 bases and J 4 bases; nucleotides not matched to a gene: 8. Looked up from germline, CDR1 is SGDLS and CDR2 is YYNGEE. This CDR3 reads CASSATWDREYEQYF. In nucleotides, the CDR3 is TGTGCCAGCAGCGCTACCTGGGACAGGGAATACGAGCAGTACTTC.

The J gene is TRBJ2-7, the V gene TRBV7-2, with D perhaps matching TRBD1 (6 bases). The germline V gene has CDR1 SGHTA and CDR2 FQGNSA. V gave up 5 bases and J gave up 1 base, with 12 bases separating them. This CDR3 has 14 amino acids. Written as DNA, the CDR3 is TGTGCCAGCAGCGGGGCGACAGGATCCTACGAGCAGTACTTC. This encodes CASSGATGSYEQYF. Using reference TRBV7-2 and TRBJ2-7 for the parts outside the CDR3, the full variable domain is GAGVSQSPSNKVTEKGKDVELRCDPISGHTALYWYRQSLGQGLEFLIYFQGNSAPDKSGLPSDRFSAERTGGSVSTLTIQRTQQEDSAVYLCASSGATGSYEQYFGPGTRLTVT.

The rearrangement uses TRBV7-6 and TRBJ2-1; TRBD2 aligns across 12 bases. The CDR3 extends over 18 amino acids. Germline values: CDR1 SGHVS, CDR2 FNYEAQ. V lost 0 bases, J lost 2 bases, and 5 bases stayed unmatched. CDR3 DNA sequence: TGTGCCAGCAGCTTAGCGGAACTAGCGGGGGGTCCCTACAATGAGCAGTTCTTC. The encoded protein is CASSLAELAGGPYNEQFF.

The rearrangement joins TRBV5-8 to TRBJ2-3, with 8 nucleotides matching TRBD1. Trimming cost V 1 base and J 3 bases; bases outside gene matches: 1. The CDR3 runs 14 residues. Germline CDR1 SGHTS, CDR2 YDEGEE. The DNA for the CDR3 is TGTGCCAGCAGCTTGCACAGGGGGACAGATACGCAGTATTTT. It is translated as CASSLHRGTDTQYF.

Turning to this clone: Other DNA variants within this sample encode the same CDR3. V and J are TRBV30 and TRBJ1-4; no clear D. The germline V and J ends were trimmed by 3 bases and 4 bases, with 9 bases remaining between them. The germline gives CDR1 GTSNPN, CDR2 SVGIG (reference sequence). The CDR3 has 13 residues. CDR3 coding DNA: TGTGCCTGGAGCCCAACGGGTAATGAAAAACTGTTTTTT. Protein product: CAWSPTGNEKLFF.

CDR3 amino acids: CASSVGAASYNEQFF. The DNA of the CDR3 is TGTGCCAGCAGCGTTGGAGCAGCGTCCTACAATGAGCAGTTCTTC. The chain has TRBV9 and TRBJ2-1; D remains ambiguous. Germline V gives CDR1 SGDLS, CDR2 YYNGEE. The V end lost 2 bases, the J end lost 1 base, and 10 bases lay between the germline ends. The CDR3 runs to 15 residues.

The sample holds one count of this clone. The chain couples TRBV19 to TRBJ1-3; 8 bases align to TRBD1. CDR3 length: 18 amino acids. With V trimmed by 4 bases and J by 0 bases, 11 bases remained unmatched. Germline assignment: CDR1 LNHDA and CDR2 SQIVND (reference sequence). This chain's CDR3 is CASSTSPGTGRSGNTIYF. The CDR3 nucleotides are TGTGCCAGTAGTACCTCACCCGGGACAGGTCGCTCTGGAAACACCATATATTTT.

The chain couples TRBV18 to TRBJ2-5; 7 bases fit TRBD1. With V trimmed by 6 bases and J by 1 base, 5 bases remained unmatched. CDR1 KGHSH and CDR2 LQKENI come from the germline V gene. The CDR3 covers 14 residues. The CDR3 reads CASSPDRVQETQYF. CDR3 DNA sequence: TGTGCCAGCTCGCCTGACAGGGTCCAAGAGACCCAGTACTTC.

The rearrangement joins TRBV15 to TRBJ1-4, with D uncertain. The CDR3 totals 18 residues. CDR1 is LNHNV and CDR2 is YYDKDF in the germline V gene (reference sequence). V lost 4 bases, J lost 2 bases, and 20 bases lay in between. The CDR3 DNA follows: TGTGCCACCAGCATGAGAAGGATTGGTTACGGGACTAATGAAAAACTGTTTTTT. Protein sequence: CATSMRRIGYGTNEKLFF.

The CDR3 loop reads CASSWGEFF. In DNA form, the CDR3 reads TGTGCCAGCAGCTGGGGGGAGTTCTTC. The genes are TRBV7-9 and TRBJ2-1, with a possible D match to TRBD2 (6 bases). Trimming stripped 4 bases from V and 14 bases from J, with 6 bases between. The CDR3 extends over 9 amino acids. Germline assignment: CDR1 SEHNR and CDR2 FQNEAQ (reference sequence).

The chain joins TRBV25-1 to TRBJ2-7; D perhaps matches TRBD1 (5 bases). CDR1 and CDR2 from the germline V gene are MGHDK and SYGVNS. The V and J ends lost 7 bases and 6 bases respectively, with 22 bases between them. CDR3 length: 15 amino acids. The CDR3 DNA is TGTGCCAGCAAGGAAGGACATCTAACAACCCTCGAGCAGTACTTC. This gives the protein CASKEGHLTTLEQYF.

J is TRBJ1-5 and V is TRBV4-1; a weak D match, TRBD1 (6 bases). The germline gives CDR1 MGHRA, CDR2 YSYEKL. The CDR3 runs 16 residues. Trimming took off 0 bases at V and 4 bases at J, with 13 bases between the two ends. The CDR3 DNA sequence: TGCGCCAGCAGCCAAGAATCACAGGGAAAAAATCAGCCCCAGCATTTT. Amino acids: CASSQESQGKNQPQHF.

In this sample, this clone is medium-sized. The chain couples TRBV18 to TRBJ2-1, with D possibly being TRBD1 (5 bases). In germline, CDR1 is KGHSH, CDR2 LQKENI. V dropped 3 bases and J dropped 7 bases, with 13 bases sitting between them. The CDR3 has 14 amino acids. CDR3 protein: CASSPAQGVNEQFF. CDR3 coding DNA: TGTGCCAGCTCACCGGCTCAGGGCGTAAATGAGCAGTTCTTC.

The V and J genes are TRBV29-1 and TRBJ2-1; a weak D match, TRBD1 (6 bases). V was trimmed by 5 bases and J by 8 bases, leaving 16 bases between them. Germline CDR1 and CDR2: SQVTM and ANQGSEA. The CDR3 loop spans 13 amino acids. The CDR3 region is CSVNLGQGHEQFF. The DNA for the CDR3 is TGCAGCGTTAACCTGGGTCAGGGGCATGAGCAGTTCTTC.

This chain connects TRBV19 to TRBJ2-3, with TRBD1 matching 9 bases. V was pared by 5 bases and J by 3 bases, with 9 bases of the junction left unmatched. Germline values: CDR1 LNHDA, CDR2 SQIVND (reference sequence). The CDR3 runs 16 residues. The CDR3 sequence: CASSASHRGLTDTQYF. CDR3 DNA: TGTGCCAGTAGTGCCTCTCACAGGGGGCTGACAGATACGCAGTATTTT. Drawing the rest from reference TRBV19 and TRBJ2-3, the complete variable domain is DGGITQSPKYLFRKEGQNVTLSCEQNLNHDAMYWYRQDPGQGLRLIYYSQIVNDFQKGDIAEGYSVSREKKESFPLTVTSAQKNPTAFYLCASSASHRGLTDTQYFGPGTRLTVL.

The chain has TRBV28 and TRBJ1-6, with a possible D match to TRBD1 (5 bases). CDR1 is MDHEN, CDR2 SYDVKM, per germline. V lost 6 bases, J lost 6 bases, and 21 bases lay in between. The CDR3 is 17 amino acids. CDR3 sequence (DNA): TGTGCCAGCAGCTCACTCGTCCAGGGAGGTCCTAATTCACCCCTCCACTTT. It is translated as CASSSLVQGGPNSPLHF.